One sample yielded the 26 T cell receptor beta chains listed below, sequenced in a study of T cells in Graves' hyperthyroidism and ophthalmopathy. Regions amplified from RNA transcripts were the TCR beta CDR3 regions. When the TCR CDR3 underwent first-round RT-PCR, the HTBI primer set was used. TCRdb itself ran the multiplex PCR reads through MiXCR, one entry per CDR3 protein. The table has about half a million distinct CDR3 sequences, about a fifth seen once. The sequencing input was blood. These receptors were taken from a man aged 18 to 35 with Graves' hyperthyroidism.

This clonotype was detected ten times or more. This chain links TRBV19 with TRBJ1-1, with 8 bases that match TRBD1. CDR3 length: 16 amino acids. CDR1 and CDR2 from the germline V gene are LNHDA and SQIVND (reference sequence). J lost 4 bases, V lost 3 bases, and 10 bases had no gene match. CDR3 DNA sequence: TGTGCCAGTAGTATTCCTGGTGGGACAGGCCTCACTGAAGCTTTCTTT. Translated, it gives CASSIPGGTGLTEAFF.

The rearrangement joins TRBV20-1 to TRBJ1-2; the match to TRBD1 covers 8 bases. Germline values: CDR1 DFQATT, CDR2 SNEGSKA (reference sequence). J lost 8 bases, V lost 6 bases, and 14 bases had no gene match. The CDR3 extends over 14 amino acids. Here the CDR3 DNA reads TGCAGTGCCATGGGGGGCCAGGGGGCGCGGGGCTACACCTTC. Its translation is CSAMGGQGARGYTF.

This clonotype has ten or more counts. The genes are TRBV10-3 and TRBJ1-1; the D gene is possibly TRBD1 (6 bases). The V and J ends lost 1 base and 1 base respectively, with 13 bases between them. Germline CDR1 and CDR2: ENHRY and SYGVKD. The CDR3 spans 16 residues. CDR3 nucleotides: TGTGCCATCAGTGAGTACGACAGGAACGGGAACACTGAAGCTTTCTTT. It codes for CAISEYDRNGNTEAFF.

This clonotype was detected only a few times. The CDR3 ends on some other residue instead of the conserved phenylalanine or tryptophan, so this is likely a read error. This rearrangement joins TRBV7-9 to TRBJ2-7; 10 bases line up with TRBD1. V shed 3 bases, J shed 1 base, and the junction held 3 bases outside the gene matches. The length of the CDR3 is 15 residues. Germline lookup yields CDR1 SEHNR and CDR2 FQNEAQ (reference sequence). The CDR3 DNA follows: TGTGCCAGCAGCTTCGGGACAGGGGTGTCCTACGAGCAGTACTCC. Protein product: CASSFGTGVSYEQYS.

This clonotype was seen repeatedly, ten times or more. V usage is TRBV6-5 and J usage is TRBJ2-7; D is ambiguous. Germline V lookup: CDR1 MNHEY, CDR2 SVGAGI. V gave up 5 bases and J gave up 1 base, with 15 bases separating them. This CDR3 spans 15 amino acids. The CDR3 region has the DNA TGTGCCAGCAGTATTGGGATGGCTGATTCCTACGAGCAGTACTTC. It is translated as CASSIGMADSYEQYF.

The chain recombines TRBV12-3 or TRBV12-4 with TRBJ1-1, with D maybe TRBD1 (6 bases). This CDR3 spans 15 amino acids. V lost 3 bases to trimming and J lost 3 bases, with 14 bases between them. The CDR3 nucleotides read TGTGCCAGCAGTTTGTTGGGGGCGCGGGACACTGAAGCTTTCTTT. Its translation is CASSLLGARDTEAFF.

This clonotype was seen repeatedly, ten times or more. Written as DNA, the CDR3 is TGTGCCAGCAGCTTAGATGGGGTCCACGAGCAGTACTTC. Translation: CASSLDGVHEQYF. The rearrangement links TRBV11-1 to TRBJ2-7; D unresolved. In germline, CDR1 is SGHAT, CDR2 FQDESV (reference sequence). This CDR3 comprises 13 residues. Between the trimmed V and J ends, which lost 1 base and 5 bases, there was a span of 9 bases.

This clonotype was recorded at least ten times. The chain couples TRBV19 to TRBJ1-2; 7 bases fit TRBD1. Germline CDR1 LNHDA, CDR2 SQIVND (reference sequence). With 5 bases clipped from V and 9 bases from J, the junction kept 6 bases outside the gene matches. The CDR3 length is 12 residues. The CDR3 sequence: CASSPGQWSYTF. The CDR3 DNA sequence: TGTGCCAGTAGTCCGGGACAGTGGAGCTACACCTTC.

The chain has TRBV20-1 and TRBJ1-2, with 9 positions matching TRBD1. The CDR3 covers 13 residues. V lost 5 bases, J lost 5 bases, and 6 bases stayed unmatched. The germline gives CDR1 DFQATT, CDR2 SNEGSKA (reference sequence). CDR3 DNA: TGCAGTGCTCCTACCGGGACAGGGTATGGCTACACCTTC. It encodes CSAPTGTGYGYTF.

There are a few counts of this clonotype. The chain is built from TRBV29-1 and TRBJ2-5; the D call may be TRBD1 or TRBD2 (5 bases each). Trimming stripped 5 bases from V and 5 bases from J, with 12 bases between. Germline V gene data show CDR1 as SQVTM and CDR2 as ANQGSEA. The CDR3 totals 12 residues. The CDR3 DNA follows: TGCAGCGTTAGGGACGGCCGTGAGACCCAGTACTTC. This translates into CSVRDGRETQYF.

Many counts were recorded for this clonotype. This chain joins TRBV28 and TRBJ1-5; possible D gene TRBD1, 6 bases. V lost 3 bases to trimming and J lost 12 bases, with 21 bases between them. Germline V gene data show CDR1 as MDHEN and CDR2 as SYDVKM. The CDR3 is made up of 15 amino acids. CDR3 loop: CASSFPGDYREVQHF. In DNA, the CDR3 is TGTGCCAGCAGTTTCCCAGGGGACTACAGGGAGGTCCAGCATTTT.

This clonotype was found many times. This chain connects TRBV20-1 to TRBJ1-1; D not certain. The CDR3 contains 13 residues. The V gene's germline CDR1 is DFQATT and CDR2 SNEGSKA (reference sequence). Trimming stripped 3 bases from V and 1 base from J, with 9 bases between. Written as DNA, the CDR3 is TGCAGTGCTAGCCCCACTGAGAACACTGAAGCTTTCTTT. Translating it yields CSASPTENTEAFF.

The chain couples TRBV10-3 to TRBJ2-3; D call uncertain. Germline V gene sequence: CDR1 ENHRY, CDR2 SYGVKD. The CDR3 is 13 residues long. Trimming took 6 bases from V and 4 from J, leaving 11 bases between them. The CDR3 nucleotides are TGTGCCATCAGCCCGACTGGGGCAGATACGCAGTATTTT. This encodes CAISPTGADTQYF.

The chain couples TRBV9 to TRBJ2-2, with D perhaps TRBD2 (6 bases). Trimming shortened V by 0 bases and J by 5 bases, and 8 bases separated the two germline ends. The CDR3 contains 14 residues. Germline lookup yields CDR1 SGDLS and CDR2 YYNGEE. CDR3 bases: TGTGCCAGCAGCGTAGCAGGGAGGACCGGGGAGCTGTTTTTT. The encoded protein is CASSVAGRTGELFF. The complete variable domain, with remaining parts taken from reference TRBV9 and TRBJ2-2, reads DSGVTQTPKHLITATGQRVTLRCSPRSGDLSVYWYQQSLDQGLQFLIQYYNGEERAKGNILERFSAQQFPDLHSELNLSSLELGDSALYFCASSVAGRTGELFFGEGSRLTVL.

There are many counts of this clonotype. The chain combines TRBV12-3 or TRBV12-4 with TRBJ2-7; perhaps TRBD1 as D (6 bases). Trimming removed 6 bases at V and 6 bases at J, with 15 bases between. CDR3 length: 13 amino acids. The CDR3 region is CASREQGWIEQYF. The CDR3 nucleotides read TGTGCCAGCAGAGAACAGGGATGGATCGAGCAGTACTTC.

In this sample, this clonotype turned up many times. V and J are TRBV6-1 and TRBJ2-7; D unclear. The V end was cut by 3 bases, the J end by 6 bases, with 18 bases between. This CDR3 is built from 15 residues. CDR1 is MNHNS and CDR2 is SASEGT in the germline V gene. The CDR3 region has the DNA TGTGCCAGCAGTGACGCATGGGCGGCGAGTGGCGAGCAGTACTTC. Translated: CASSDAWAASGEQYF.

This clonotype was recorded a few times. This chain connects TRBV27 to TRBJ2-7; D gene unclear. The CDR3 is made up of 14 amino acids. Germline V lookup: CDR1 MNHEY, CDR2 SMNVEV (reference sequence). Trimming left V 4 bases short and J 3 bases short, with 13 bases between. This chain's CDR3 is CASSSTDTLYEQYF. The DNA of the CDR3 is TGTGCCAGCAGTTCCACCGACACCCTCTACGAGCAGTACTTC.

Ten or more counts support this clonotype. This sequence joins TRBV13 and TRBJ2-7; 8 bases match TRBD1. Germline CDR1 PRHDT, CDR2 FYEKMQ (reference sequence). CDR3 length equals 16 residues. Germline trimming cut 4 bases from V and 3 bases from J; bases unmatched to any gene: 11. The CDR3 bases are TGTGCCAGCAGCTACCGACTTGGGACAGGAGGCTACGAGCAGTACTTC. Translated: CASSYRLGTGGYEQYF.

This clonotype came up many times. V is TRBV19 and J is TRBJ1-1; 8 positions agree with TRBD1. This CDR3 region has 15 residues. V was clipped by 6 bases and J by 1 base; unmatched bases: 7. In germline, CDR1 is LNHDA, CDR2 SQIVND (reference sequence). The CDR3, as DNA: TGTGCCAGTAGGACCGGACAGGGTCGGAACACTGAAGCTTTCTTT. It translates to CASRTGQGRNTEAFF.

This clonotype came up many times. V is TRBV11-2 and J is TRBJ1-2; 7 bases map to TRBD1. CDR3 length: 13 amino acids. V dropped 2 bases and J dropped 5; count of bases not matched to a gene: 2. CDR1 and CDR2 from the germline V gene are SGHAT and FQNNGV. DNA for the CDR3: TGTGCCAGCAGCTTAAGGGGACAGTATGGCTACACCTTC. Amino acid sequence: CASSLRGQYGYTF.

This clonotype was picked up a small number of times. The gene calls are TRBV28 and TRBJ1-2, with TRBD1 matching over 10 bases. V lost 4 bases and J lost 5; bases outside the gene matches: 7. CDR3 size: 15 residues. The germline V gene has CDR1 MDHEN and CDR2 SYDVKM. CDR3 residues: CASSSGQGGPYGYTF. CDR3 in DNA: TGTGCCAGCAGTTCCGGACAGGGGGGTCCGTATGGCTACACCTTC.

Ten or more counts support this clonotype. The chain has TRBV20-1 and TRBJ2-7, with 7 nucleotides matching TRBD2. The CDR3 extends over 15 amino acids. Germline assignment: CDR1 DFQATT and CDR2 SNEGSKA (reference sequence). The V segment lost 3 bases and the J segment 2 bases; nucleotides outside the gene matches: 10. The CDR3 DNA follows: TGCAGTGCTAGGGTTCCCGGGAGGAGAGCCTACGAGCAGTACTTC. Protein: CSARVPGRRAYEQYF.

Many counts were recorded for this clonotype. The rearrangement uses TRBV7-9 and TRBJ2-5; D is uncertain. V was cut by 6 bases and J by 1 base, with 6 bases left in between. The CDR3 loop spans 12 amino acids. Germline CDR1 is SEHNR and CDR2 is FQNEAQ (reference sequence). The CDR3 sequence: CASRQTQETQYF. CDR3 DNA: TGTGCCAGCAGACAAACCCAAGAGACCCAGTACTTC.

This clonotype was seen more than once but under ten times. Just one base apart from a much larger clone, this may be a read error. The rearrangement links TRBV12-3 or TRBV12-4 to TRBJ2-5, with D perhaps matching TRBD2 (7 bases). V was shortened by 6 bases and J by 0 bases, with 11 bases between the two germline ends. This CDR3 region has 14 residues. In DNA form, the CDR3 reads TGTGCCAGCAGCCAAGGGGGGGACCAAGAGACCCAGTACTTC. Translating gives CASSQGGDQETQYF.

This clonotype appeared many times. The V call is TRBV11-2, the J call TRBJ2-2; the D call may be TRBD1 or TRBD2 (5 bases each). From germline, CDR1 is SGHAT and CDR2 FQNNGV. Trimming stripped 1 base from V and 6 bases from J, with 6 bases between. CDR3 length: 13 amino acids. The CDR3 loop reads CASSLAGPGELFF. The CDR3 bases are TGTGCCAGCAGCTTAGCGGGGCCCGGGGAGCTGTTTTTT.

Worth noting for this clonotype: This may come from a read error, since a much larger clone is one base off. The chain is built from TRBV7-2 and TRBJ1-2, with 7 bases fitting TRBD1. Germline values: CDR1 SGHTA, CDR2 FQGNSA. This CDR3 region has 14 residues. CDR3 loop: CARSQGGRVYGYTF. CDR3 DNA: TGTGCCCGCAGCCAGGGGGGCAGAGTCTATGGCTACACCTTC.